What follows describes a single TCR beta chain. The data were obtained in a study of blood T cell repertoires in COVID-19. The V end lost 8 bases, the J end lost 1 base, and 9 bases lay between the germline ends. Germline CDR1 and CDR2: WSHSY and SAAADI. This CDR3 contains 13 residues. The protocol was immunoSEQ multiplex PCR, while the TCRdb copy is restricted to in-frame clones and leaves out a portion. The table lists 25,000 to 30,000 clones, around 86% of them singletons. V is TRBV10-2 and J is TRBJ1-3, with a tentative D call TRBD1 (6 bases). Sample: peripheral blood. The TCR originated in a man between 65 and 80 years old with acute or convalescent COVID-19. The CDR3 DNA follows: TGCGCCAGCGGACAGCAGTCTGGAAACACCATATATTTT. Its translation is CASGQQSGNTIYF.